One sample yielded the 13 T cell receptor beta chains listed below, sequenced in a study of blood T cell repertoires in COVID-19. Data came from immunoSEQ multiplex PCR; TCRdb stores just in-frame clones and leaves some out. This table holds about 260,000 clones, 84% found once. The sequenced material came from peripheral blood. These receptors came from a middle-aged woman who had recovered from COVID-19.

V gene TRBV4-2 combines with J gene TRBJ2-3, with 8 bases identical to TRBD2. The germline V gene encodes CDR1 LGHNA and CDR2 YNFKEQ. Trimming took 3 bases from V and 1 from J; bases not matched to a gene: 6. This CDR3 contains 16 residues. The CDR3 protein is CASSHTFGGGTDTQYF. The CDR3 DNA sequence: TGTGCCAGCAGCCACACCTTCGGGGGGGGCACAGATACGCAGTATTTT.

The chain links TRBV6-6 to TRBJ1-1, with D possibly TRBD1 on 6 matching bases. The CDR3 extends over 14 amino acids. Trimming pared 6 bases from V and 1 base from J, leaving 12 bases between. Germline V gene lookup returns CDR1 MNHNY and CDR2 SVGAGI (reference sequence). The CDR3 loop reads CASRSGTPNTEAFF. For the CDR3, the DNA is TGTGCCAGCAGATCCGGGACACCGAACACTGAAGCTTTCTTT.

This rearrangement joins TRBV28 to TRBJ1-3; D perhaps matches TRBD1 (5 bases). V lost 6 bases and J 0 bases, leaving 12 bases between the germline ends. Per germline, CDR1 MDHEN and CDR2 SYDVKM. The CDR3 loop spans 15 amino acids. CDR3 loop: CASSTRANSGNTIYF. CDR3 DNA: TGTGCCAGCAGCACCAGGGCCAACTCTGGAAACACCATATATTTT. The whole variable domain, filled in from reference TRBV28 and TRBJ1-3, reads DVKVTQSSRYLVKRTGEKVFLECVQDMDHENMFWYRQDPGLGLRLIYFSYDVKMKEKGDIPEGYSVSREKKERFSLILESASTNQTSMYLCASSTRANSGNTIYFGEGSWLTVV.

In DNA, the CDR3 is TGTGCCAGCAGTTCAGGACAGGGGGTATGGACTGAAGCTTTCTTT. Its protein is CASSSGQGVWTEAFF. V and J are TRBV6-2 or TRBV6-3 and TRBJ1-1; 10 bases line up with TRBD1. The CDR3 loop spans 15 amino acids. Trimming removed 4 bases from V and 5 bases from J; junction bases left unmatched: 7. Germline CDR1 MNHEY, CDR2 SVGEGT.

This clone has just a few counts. This chain links TRBV5-1 with TRBJ2-2; perhaps TRBD1 as D (5 bases). This CDR3 has 16 amino acids. V lost 0 bases and J lost 5, with 14 bases in between. CDR1 SGHRS and CDR2 YFSETQ come from the germline V gene. The CDR3 protein is CASSLAETAGTGELFF. The CDR3, as DNA: TGCGCCAGCAGCTTGGCCGAGACAGCTGGAACCGGGGAGCTGTTTTTT.

This rearrangement joins TRBV5-1 to TRBJ1-3; possible D gene TRBD1, 6 bases. Germline loops: CDR1 SGHRS, CDR2 YFSETQ. This CDR3 spans 16 amino acids. Trimming left V 3 bases short and J 0 bases short, with 13 bases between. The CDR3 nucleotides are TGCGCCAGCAGCTGGGGGGGCGCAACCTCTGGAAACACCATATATTTT. Protein: CASSWGGATSGNTIYF.

J is TRBJ2-2 and V is TRBV5-4; TRBD2 matches at 8 bases. V gave up 4 bases and J gave up 3 bases; unmatched junction bases: 5. The V gene's germline CDR1 is SGHNT and CDR2 YYREEE (reference sequence). This CDR3 is built from 15 residues. The CDR3 region is CASSRGGPDTGELFF. CDR3 DNA sequence: TGTGCCAGCAGCCGGGGGGGGCCTGACACCGGGGAGCTGTTTTTT.

The chain couples TRBV19 to TRBJ1-6, with D possibly matching TRBD1 (5 bases). Trimming pared 6 bases from V and 1 base from J, leaving 16 bases between. CDR3 length: 17 amino acids. Germline lookup yields CDR1 LNHDA and CDR2 SQIVND (reference sequence). CDR3 loop: CASSLGPVRSYNSPLHF. Written as DNA, the CDR3 is TGTGCCAGTAGCCTGGGGCCGGTGAGATCCTATAATTCACCCCTCCACTTT.

This chain connects TRBV12-3 or TRBV12-4 to TRBJ1-6; the D gene is possibly TRBD1 (5 bases). V lost 3 bases to trimming and J lost 7 bases, with 7 bases between them. The CDR3 is 13 amino acids. The CDR3 nucleotides read TGTGCCAGCAGTTTTAAGGGGAATTCACCCCTCCACTTT. Protein product: CASSFKGNSPLHF.

This clone has only a few counts. This chain uses TRBV2 with TRBJ2-7; 8 nucleotides agree with TRBD1. The ends lost 4 bases at V and 0 bases at J; junction bases unmatched: 5. This CDR3 is built from 15 residues. Looked up from germline, CDR1 is SNHLY and CDR2 is FYNNEI. CDR3: CASSGTGGTSYEQYF. CDR3 nucleotides: TGTGCCAGCAGTGGAACAGGGGGGACCTCCTACGAGCAGTACTTC.

The rearrangement uses TRBV2 and TRBJ2-2; TRBD1 agrees at 9 bases. Germline V gene lookup returns CDR1 SNHLY and CDR2 FYNNEI. Trimming cost V 5 bases and J 3 bases; bases outside gene matches: 4. The CDR3 spans 15 residues. DNA of the CDR3: TGTGCCAGCAGTACGGACAGGGGCTACACCGGGGAGCTGTTTTTT. Residues: CASSTDRGYTGELFF.

The chain uses TRBV29-1 and TRBJ2-7; D is perhaps TRBD2 (6 bases). CDR3 length equals 11 residues. The germline V gene encodes CDR1 SQVTM and CDR2 ANQGSEA. Trimming left V 8 bases short and J 7 bases short, with 15 bases between. The CDR3 spells CSTGGRGEQYF. The CDR3 coding sequence is TGCAGCACCGGGGGAAGGGGTGAGCAGTACTTC.

This chain connects TRBV6-5 to TRBJ1-5, with 7 bases that match TRBD1. V trimming: 6 bases; J trimming: 4 bases; junction bases outside the gene matches: 6. The germline V gene has CDR1 MNHEY and CDR2 SVGAGI. This CDR3 is 14 amino acids long. The DNA of the CDR3 is TGTGCCAGCAGGGGAGACAGGGTAAATCAGCCCCAGCATTTT. It yields the protein CASRGDRVNQPQHF.